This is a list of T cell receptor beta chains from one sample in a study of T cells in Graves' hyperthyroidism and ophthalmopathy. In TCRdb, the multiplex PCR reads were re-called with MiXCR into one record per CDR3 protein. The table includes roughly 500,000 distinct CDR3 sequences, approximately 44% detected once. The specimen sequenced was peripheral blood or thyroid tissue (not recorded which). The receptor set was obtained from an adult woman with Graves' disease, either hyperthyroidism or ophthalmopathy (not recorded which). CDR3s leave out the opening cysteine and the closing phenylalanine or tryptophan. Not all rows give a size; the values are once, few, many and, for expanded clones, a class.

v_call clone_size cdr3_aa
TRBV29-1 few SVIRDREI
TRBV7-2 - ASSDWGGTGELF
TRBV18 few ASSRRTATNEKLF
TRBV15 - ATSRAYENQPQH
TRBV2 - ASSPDYHRGHEQY
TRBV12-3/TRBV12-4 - ASSFRGQGYNQPQH
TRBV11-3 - ASSEGTGAQVELF
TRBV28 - ASSPRLAGLSYEQY
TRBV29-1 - SAKPGDLAGITDTQY
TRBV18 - ASSLTRNTEAL
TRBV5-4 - ASSIGQPIANYGYT
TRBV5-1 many ASSPPHRQETQY
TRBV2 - ASRDPLI